The 17 T cell receptor beta chains listed next were all sequenced from one sample in a study of blood T cell repertoires in COVID-19 (dated by TCRdb to the early 2020s). Receptor libraries were prepared by the immunoSEQ multiplex PCR assay. Held by TCRdb, this immuneACCESS table contains in-frame sequences only and omits some clones. Under half of the omission traces to an unresolved V gene where checked; the cause of the rest is unknown. This sample comprises some 160,000 clones, roughly 90% of them detected only once. Around 2.1% of the sample is held by the ten biggest clonotypes. Sequencing was done on a sample of peripheral blood. The receptors stem from a young man with acute or convalescent COVID-19.

The rearrangement links TRBV3-1 (or the pseudogene TRBV3-2) to TRBJ1-2; 10 bases match TRBD1. The germline V gene has CDR1 LGHDT and CDR2 YNNKEL (reference sequence). With 0 bases clipped from V and 5 bases from J, the junction kept 3 bases outside the gene matches. The CDR3 contains 15 residues. The CDR3 here is CASSQEGQGRYGYTF. In nucleotides, the CDR3 is TGTGCCAGCAGCCAAGAGGGACAGGGGAGGTATGGCTACACCTTC.

This chain connects TRBV12-5 to TRBJ2-7; TRBD2 agrees at 8 bases. Germline lookup yields CDR1 LGHNT and CDR2 FRNRAP. V shed 4 bases, J shed 5 bases, and the junction held 10 bases outside the gene matches. The CDR3 covers 15 residues. The CDR3 loop reads CASGSTAGDYNEQYF. DNA for the CDR3: TGTGCTAGTGGTTCCACAGCGGGAGATTATAACGAGCAGTACTTC.

The gene calls are TRBV11-2 and TRBJ2-5; TRBD2 matches at 10 bases. The germline V gene has CDR1 SGHAT and CDR2 FQNNGV. V lost 7 bases, J lost 3 bases, and 8 bases stayed unmatched. The CDR3 spans 15 residues. The CDR3, as DNA: TGTGCCAGCACTAAAAGCGGGAGGGCCAAAGAGACCCAGTACTTC. The encoded protein is CASTKSGRAKETQYF.

V usage is TRBV18 and J usage is TRBJ1-3; D uncertain. V dropped 2 bases and J dropped 0 bases, with 14 bases sitting between them. The germline V gene encodes CDR1 KGHSH and CDR2 LQKENI. This CDR3 has 17 residues. The CDR3 here is CASSPMAAPLSGNTIYF. In nucleotides, the CDR3 is TGTGCCAGCTCACCAATGGCGGCGCCCCTCTCTGGAAACACCATATATTTT.

This chain connects TRBV18 to TRBJ1-6; D unresolved. Trimming cost V 0 bases and J 3 bases, with 12 bases left between them. Germline assignment: CDR1 KGHSH and CDR2 LQKENI. This CDR3 has 17 residues. The CDR3 DNA reads as TGTGCCAGCTCACCACCGGGGAGCCCAAACTATAATTCACCCCTCCACTTT. This translates into CASSPPGSPNYNSPLHF.

This chain links TRBV7-2 with TRBJ1-2; the match to TRBD1 covers 7 bases. From germline, CDR1 is SGHTA and CDR2 FQGNSA. V lost 7 bases, J lost 3 bases, and 11 bases stayed unmatched. The CDR3 is 15 residues long. This chain's CDR3 is CASIQERGRDYGYTF. The CDR3, as DNA: TGTGCCAGCATCCAAGAGAGGGGGCGTGACTATGGCTACACCTTC.

Only one count was recorded for this clone. J is TRBJ1-5 and V is TRBV4-1, with D perhaps matching TRBD1 (5 bases). V gave up 5 bases and J gave up 0 bases, with 17 bases separating them. Germline V gene lookup returns CDR1 MGHRA and CDR2 YSYEKL. This CDR3 comprises 17 residues. CDR3 coding DNA: TGCGCCAGCAGCGATCTGTGGGGGAGGCATAGCAATCAGCCCCAGCATTTT. Its translation: CASSDLWGRHSNQPQHF.

V and J are TRBV27 and TRBJ2-1, with 7 bases aligning to TRBD2. This CDR3 has 16 amino acids. J gave up 5 bases and V 4 bases, and 11 bases lay outside the gene matches. Germline V gene lookup returns CDR1 MNHEY and CDR2 SMNVEV (reference sequence). The CDR3 spells CASSSTGGPVDNEQFF. In nucleotides, the CDR3 is TGTGCCAGCAGTTCAACGGGGGGACCTGTGGACAATGAGCAGTTCTTC.

This clone was recorded once. This chain uses TRBV6-6 with TRBJ1-3; D remains ambiguous. CDR3 size: 14 residues. V was shortened by 0 bases and J by 8 bases, with 11 bases between the two germline ends. Germline V CDR1 and CDR2: MNHNY, SVGAGI (reference sequence). The CDR3 DNA follows: TGTGCCAGCAGTTACTCGACATCGGTAGACACCATATATTTT. Translation gives CASSYSTSVDTIYF.

This rearrangement joins TRBV14 to TRBJ2-7; 8 positions agree with TRBD2. The germline gives CDR1 SGHDN, CDR2 FVKESK. V dropped 1 base and J dropped 2; count of bases not matched to a gene: 7. The CDR3 spans 16 residues. CDR3 nucleotides: TGTGCCAGCAGCCAAGTTCCAGCGGGAGAGACCTACGAGCAGTACTTC. Amino acid sequence: CASSQVPAGETYEQYF.

V usage is TRBV6-5 and J usage is TRBJ2-7; D ambiguous. V dropped 6 bases and J dropped 1 base, with 13 bases sitting between them. The length of the CDR3 is 14 residues. Germline assignment: CDR1 MNHEY and CDR2 SVGAGI. CDR3 in DNA: TGTGCCAGCAGCGAGCCATTCAGGTCCTACGAGCAGTACTTC. Amino acid sequence: CASSEPFRSYEQYF.

V and J are TRBV19 and TRBJ1-5; 7 bases align to TRBD1. CDR3 size: 15 residues. Unmatched junction bases numbered 5, after V lost 6 bases and J lost 0 bases. The germline V gene encodes CDR1 LNHDA and CDR2 SQIVND (reference sequence). The CDR3 sequence is CASSPDRISNQPQHF. The CDR3 DNA reads TGTGCCAGTAGCCCGGACAGGATTAGCAATCAGCCCCAGCATTTT.

The chain has TRBV25-1 and TRBJ2-6; D remains ambiguous. V was trimmed by 4 bases and J by 0 bases, leaving 4 bases between them. CDR1 and CDR2 (germline): MGHDK, SYGVNS. The CDR3 runs to 14 residues. In nucleotides, the CDR3 is TGTGCCAGCAGTGGAGGCTCTGGGGCCAACGTCCTGACTTTC. Translated, it gives CASSGGSGANVLTF.

V and J are TRBV9 and TRBJ2-7; 13 nucleotides match TRBD2. CDR1 is SGDLS, CDR2 YYNGEE, per germline. CDR3 length: 16 amino acids. J lost 4 bases, V lost 4 bases, and 8 bases had no gene match. The CDR3 sequence is CASSINGLAGVYEQYF. CDR3 DNA sequence: TGTGCCAGCAGCATAAACGGACTAGCGGGGGTTTACGAGCAGTACTTC.

This chain uses TRBV11-3 with TRBJ2-3, with 7 bases lining up with TRBD2. The CDR3 has 19 residues. CDR1 and CDR2 from the germline V gene are SGHNT and YENEEA. Unmatched junction bases numbered 12, after V lost 0 bases and J lost 0 bases. DNA of the CDR3: TGTGCCAGCAGCTTAGATGCGGCTAGCGGACTACCTAGCACAGATACGCAGTATTTT. This encodes CASSLDAASGLPSTDTQYF.

V usage is TRBV5-1 and J usage is TRBJ2-7; 7 nucleotides match TRBD2. Germline values: CDR1 SGHRS, CDR2 YFSETQ. The V segment lost 4 bases and the J segment 1 base; nucleotides outside the gene matches: 8. The CDR3 has 15 amino acids. The CDR3 reads CASSPWGGESYEQYF. The CDR3 nucleotides read TGCGCCAGCAGCCCATGGGGAGGGGAGTCCTACGAGCAGTACTTC.

The gene calls are TRBV30 and TRBJ1-6, with D possibly being TRBD1 (5 bases). Deletions cut 5 bases from V and 7 bases from J, with 15 bases between. CDR3 length: 14 amino acids. Germline values: CDR1 GTSNPN, CDR2 SVGIG (reference sequence). In DNA, the CDR3 is TGTGCCTGGGGAACCGGACAACCGAATTCACCCCTCCACTTT. It is translated as CAWGTGQPNSPLHF.